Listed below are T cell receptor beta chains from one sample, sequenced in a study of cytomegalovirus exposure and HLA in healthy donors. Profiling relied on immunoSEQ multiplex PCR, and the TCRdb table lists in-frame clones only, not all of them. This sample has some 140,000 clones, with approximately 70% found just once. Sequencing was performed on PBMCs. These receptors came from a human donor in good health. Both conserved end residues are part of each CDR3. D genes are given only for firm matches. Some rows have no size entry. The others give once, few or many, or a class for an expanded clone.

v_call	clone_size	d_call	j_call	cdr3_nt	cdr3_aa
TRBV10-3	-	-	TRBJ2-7	TGTGCCATCAGAAACCTGGCGAGGGAGCAGTACTTC	CAIRNLAREQYF
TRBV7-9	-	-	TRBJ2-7	TGTGCCAGCAGCTTAGGGTCCTCGGGGTCGCAGCAGTACTTC	CASSLGSSGSQQYF
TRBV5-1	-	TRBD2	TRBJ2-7	TGCGCCAGCAGCTTGCTTCGTGGACTAGCAGACTCCTACGAGCAGTACTTC	CASSLLRGLADSYEQYF
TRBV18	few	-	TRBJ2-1	TGTGCCAGCTCACCCAGGGGACAAGGTTACAATGAGCAGTTCTTC	CASSPRGQGYNEQFF
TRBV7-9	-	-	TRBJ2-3	TGTGCCAGCAGCCCCCCGGGAGCGGCAGATACGCAGTATTTT	CASSPPGAADTQYF
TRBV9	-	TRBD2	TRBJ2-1	TGTGCCAGCAGCGTAGGCTCTAGCGGGTTCAATGAGCAGTTCTTC	CASSVGSSGFNEQFF
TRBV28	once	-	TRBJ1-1	TGTGCCAGCAGTCCCCTGGGCGAATTGGAGAACACTGAAGCTTTCTTT	CASSPLGELENTEAFF
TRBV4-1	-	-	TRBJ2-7	TGCGCCAGCAGTGTCTGGGGAGGCTACGAGCAGTACTTC	CASSVWGGYEQYF
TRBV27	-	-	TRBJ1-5	TGTGCCAGCAGTTTAAACAGCTACAGCAATCAGCCCCAGCATTTT	CASSLNSYSNQPQHF
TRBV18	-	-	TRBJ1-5	TGTGCCAGCTCACTGAACCTACAGGATCAGCCCCAGCATTTT	CASSLNLQDQPQHF
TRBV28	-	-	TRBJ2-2	TGTGCCAGCAGTCTGGGGGGACTGAGGAACACCGGGGAGCTGTTTTTT	CASSLGGLRNTGELFF
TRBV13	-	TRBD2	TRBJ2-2	TGTGCCAGCAGCTTAGGGGGAGGGACTAGCGGAGACACCGGGGAGCTGTTTTTT	CASSLGGGTSGDTGELFF
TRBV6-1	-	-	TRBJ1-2	TGTGCCAGCAGTGTCGGGGGGGCCGTCGGCTACACCTTC	CASSVGGAVGYTF
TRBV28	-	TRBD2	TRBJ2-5	TGTGCCAGCAGTTTCAATGTAGCGGGAATAGAAGAGACCCAGTACTTC	CASSFNVAGIEETQYF
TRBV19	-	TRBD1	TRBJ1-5	TGTGCCAGTAGTATTCAAACTATCCCGGGACAGAGCGATCAGCCCCAGCATTTT	CASSIQTIPGQSDQPQHF
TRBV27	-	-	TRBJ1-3	TGTGCCAGCAGCCCAATCGACAGCTCTGGAAACACCATATATTTT	CASSPIDSSGNTIYF
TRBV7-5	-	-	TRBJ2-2	TGTGCCAGAAGCTCCGGGGTAAACACCGGGGAGCTGTTTTTT	CARSSGVNTGELFF
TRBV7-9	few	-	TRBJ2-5	TGTGCCAGCAGCCTAGAGACCCAGTACTTC	CASSLETQYF
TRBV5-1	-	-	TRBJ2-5	TGCGCCAGCAGCTTGCGGCTAGGAGAGACCCAGTACTTC	CASSLRLGETQYF
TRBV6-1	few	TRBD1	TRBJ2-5	TGTGCCAGCAGTGAATACAGGGGAGAGACCCAGTACTTC	CASSEYRGETQYF
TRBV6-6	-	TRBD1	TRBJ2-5	TGTGCCAGCAGTGGGGCTACAGGGGGCTCTTTTAAGACCCAGTACTTC	CASSGATGGSFKTQYF
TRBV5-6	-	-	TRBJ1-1	TGTGCCAGCAGCTTGGGAGTGAGGAACACTGAAGCTTTCTTT	CASSLGVRNTEAFF
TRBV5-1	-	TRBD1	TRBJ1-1	TGCGCCAGCAGCCTGGGAGGAGGGGGCGGCACTGAAGCTTTCTTT	CASSLGGGGGTEAFF
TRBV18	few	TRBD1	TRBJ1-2	TGTGCCAGCTCACCACCGGGGACAGGGGGAAGCTATGGCTACACCTTC	CASSPPGTGGSYGYTF
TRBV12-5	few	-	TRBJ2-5	TGTGCTAGTGGGAGGCGGGACTTTGTCGGAGAGACCCAGTACTTC	CASGRRDFVGETQYF
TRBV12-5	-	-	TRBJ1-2	TGTGCTAGTGTTACGGACAGCTATGGCTACACCTTC	CASVTDSYGYTF
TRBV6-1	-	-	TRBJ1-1	TGTGCCAGCACCCGGGTGGAGAACACTGAAGCTTTCTTT	CASTRVENTEAFF
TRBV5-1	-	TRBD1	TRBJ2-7	TGCGCCAGCAGCAAGGGACAGGGAATGAACGAGCAGTACTTC	CASSKGQGMNEQYF
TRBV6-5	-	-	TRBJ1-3	TGTGCCAGCAGTTACTCCGCGGAAACATCTGGAAACACCATATATTTT	CASSYSAETSGNTIYF
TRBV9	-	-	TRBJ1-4	TGTGCCAGCAGCACAGATGATGAAAAACTGTTTTTT	CASSTDDEKLFF
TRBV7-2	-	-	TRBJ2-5	TGTGCCAGCAGCTTAGCGCCTGGGGTCGGAGGCGGAGAGACCCAGTACTTC	CASSLAPGVGGGETQYF
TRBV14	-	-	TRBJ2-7	TGTGCCAGCAGCCAAGACTCCGGGGGCTCCTACGAGCAGTACTTC	CASSQDSGGSYEQYF
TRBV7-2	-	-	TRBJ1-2	TGTGCCAGCAGCCCAGGGGCCGTGGCCTATGGCTACACCTTC	CASSPGAVAYGYTF
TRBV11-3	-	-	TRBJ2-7	TGTGCCAGCAGCTTAGGTAGCGGCTACGAGCAGTACTTC	CASSLGSGYEQYF